This TCR beta chain was sequenced during a study of blood T cell repertoires in COVID-19. Study-wide background: Donors in the United States, Italy and Spain gave samples during acute or convalescent COVID-19.

Germline V gives CDR1 SSHAT, CDR2 FNYEAQ (reference sequence). V lost 2 bases, J lost 5 bases, and 11 bases stayed unmatched. The CDR3 sequence is 17 residues long. Clones were sequenced by immunoSEQ multiplex PCR, and TCRdb holds only the in-frame ones, with some missing. The table has more than 80,000 clones, roughly nine tenths seen once. The clonotype originates from a human donor with active COVID-19. The donor label of this sample is uncertain. V is TRBV7-7 and J is TRBJ2-1, with 8 bases lining up with TRBD1. The sample taken for sequencing was peripheral blood. Here the CDR3 reads CASSLRAGGWGDNEQFF. The CDR3 DNA follows: TGTGCCAGCAGCTTAAGGGCAGGGGGCTGGGGGGACAATGAGCAGTTCTTC.